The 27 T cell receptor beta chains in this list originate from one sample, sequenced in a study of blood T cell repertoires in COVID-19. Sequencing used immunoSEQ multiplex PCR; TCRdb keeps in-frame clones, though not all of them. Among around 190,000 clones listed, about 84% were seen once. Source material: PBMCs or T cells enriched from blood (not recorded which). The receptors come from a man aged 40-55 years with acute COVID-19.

DNA of the CDR3: TGTGCCACCGAGAGCGCGGGGTCCAACGAGCAGTACTTC. This translates into CATESAGSNEQYF. The gene calls are TRBV24-1 and TRBJ2-7; D is possibly TRBD2 (6 bases). V was pared by 9 bases and J by 5 bases, with 16 bases between. Germline V gives CDR1 KGHDR, CDR2 SFDVKD. The CDR3 extends over 13 amino acids.

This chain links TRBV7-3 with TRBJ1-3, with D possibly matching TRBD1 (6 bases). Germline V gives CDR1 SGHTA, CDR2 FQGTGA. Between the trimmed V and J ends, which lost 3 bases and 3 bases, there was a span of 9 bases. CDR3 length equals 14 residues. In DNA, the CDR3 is TGTGCCAGCAGCTTGACGGACAGTGGAAACACCATATATTTT. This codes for CASSLTDSGNTIYF.

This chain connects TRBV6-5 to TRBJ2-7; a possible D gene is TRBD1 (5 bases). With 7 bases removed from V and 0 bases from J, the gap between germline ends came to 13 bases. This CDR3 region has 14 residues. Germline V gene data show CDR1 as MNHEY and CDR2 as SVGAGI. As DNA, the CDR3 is TGTGCCAGCACGGTCTCCCAGGGCTCCTACGAGCAGTACTTC. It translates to CASTVSQGSYEQYF.

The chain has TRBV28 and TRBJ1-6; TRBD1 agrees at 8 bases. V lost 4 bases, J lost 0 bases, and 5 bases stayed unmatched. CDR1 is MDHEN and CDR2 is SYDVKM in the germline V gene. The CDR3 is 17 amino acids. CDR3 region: CASSSWDRSSYNSPLHF. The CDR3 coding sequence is TGTGCCAGCAGTTCCTGGGACAGGAGCTCCTATAATTCACCCCTCCACTTT.

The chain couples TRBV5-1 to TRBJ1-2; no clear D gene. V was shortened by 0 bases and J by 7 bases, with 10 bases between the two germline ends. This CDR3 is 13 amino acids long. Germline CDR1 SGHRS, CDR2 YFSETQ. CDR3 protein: CASSLARGAGYTF. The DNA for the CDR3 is TGCGCCAGCAGCTTGGCTCGGGGAGCTGGCTACACCTTC. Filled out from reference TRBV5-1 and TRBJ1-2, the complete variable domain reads KAGVTQTPRYLIKTRGQQVTLSCSPISGHRSVSWYQQTPGQGLQFLFEYFSETQRNKGNFPGRFSGRQFSNSRSEMNVSTLELGDSALYLCASSLARGAGYTFGSGTRLTVV.

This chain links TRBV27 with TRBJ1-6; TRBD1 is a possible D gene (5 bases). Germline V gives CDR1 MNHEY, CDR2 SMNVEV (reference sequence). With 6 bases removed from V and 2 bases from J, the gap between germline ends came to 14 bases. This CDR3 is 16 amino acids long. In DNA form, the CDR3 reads TGTGCCAGCAGATTAGCAGGGTTTACCTATAATTCACCCCTCCACTTT. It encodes CASRLAGFTYNSPLHF.

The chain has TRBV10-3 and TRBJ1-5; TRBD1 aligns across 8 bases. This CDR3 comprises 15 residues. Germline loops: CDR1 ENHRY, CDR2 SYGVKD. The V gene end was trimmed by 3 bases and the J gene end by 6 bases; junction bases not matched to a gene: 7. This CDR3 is CAISEEQGVGQPQHF. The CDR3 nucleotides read TGTGCCATCAGTGAAGAACAGGGGGTAGGTCAGCCCCAGCATTTT.

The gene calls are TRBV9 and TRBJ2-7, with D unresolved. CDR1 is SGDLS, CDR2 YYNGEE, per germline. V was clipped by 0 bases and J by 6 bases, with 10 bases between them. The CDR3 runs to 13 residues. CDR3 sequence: CASSVGIGGEQYF. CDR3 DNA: TGTGCCAGCAGCGTAGGAATAGGCGGCGAGCAGTACTTC.

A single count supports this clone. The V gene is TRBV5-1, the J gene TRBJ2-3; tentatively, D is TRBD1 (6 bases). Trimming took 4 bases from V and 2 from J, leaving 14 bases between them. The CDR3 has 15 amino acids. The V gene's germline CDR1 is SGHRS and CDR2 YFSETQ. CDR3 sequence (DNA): TGCGCCAGCAGCATCTCGGGACACCCCACAGATACGCAGTATTTT. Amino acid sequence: CASSISGHPTDTQYF.

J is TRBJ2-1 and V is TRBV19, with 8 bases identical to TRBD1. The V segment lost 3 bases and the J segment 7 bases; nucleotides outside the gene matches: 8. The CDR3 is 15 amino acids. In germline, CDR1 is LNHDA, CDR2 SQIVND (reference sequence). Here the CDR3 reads CASSIYRGVRNEQFF. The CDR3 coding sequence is TGTGCCAGTAGTATCTACAGGGGGGTAAGGAATGAGCAGTTCTTC.

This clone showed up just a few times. The CDR3 here is CATSDPGRGGEQYF. DNA of the CDR3: TGTGCCACCAGTGATCCGGGCCGGGGAGGGGAGCAGTACTTC. This chain uses TRBV24-1 with TRBJ2-7; 7 nucleotides line up with TRBD2. The CDR3 runs 14 residues. The germline gives CDR1 KGHDR, CDR2 SFDVKD. The J segment lost 7 bases and the V segment lost 3 bases, leaving 8 bases of the junction unmatched.

CDR3 sequence: CASSLAAGKSSYEQYF. Written as DNA, the CDR3 is TGCGCCAGCAGCTTGGCCGCAGGGAAGAGCTCCTACGAGCAGTACTTC. The rearrangement joins TRBV5-1 to TRBJ2-7; D may be TRBD1 (5 bases). The V end lost 0 bases, the J end lost 0 bases, and 13 bases lay between the germline ends. The CDR3 is made up of 16 amino acids. CDR1 is SGHRS, CDR2 YFSETQ, per germline. The full variable domain, with the rest looked up from reference TRBV5-1 and TRBJ2-7, is KAGVTQTPRYLIKTRGQQVTLSCSPISGHRSVSWYQQTPGQGLQFLFEYFSETQRNKGNFPGRFSGRQFSNSRSEMNVSTLELGDSALYLCASSLAAGKSSYEQYFGPGTRLTVT.

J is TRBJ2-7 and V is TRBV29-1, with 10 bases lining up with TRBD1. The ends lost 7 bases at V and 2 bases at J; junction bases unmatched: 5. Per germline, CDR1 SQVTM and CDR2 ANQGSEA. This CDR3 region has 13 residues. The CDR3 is CSAGTGVPYEQYF. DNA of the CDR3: TGCAGCGCCGGGACAGGGGTTCCCTACGAGCAGTACTTC.

The DNA of the CDR3 is TGTGCCAGCAGCTTAGATCTACAGGTTCCCAATCAGCCCCAGCATTTT. Its protein product is CASSLDLQVPNQPQHF. The chain is built from TRBV11-2 and TRBJ1-5; tentative D call: TRBD1 (5 bases). Germline lookup yields CDR1 SGHAT and CDR2 FQNNGV. V was pared by 0 bases and J by 3 bases, with 12 bases between. This CDR3 is 16 amino acids long.

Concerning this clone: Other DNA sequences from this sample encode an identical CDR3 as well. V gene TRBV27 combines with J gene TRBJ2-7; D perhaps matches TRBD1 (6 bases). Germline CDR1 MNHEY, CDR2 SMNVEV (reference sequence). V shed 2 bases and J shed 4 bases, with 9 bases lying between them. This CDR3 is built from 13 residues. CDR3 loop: CASSLGGNYEQYF. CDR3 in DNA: TGTGCCAGCAGTTTAGGGGGCAATTACGAGCAGTACTTC.

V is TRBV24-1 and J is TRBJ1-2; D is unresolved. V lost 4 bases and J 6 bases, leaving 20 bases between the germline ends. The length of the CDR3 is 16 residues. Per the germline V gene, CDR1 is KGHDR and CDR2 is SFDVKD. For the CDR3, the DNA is TGTGCCACCAGTGAGGCGGGGATTAAAGGAGTCAATGGCTACACCTTC. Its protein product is CATSEAGIKGVNGYTF.

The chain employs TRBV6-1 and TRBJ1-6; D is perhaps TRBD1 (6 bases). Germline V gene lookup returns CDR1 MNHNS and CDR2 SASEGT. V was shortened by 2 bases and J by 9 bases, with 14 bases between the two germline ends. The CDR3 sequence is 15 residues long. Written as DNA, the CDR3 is TGTGCCAGCAGTGAACGTACAGGGAAGGTTTCACCCCTCCACTTT. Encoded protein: CASSERTGKVSPLHF.

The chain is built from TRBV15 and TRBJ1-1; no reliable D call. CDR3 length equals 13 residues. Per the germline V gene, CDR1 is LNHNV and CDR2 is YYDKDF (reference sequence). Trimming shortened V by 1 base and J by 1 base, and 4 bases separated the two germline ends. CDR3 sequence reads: CATSRGQNTEAFF. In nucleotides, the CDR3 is TGTGCCACCAGCAGAGGACAGAACACTGAAGCTTTCTTT.

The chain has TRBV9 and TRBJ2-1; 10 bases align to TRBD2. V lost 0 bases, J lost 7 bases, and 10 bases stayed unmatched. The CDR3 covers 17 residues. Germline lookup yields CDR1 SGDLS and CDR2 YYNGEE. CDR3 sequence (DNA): TGTGCCAGCAGCGTAGGGAGTAGCGGGAGGTTGGCAAATGAGCAGTTCTTC. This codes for CASSVGSSGRLANEQFF.

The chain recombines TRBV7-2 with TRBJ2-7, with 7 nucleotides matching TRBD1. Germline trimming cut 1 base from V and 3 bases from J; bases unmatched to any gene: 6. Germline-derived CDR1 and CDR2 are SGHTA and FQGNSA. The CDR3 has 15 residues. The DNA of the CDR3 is TGTGCCAGCAGCTTAGACCTGACAGGGTTCTACGAGCAGTACTTC. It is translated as CASSLDLTGFYEQYF.

DNA for the CDR3: TGTGCCAGCAGCTATAGCGGGAGAGGGGACGAGCAGTACTTC. Translation: CASSYSGRGDEQYF. V is TRBV11-2 and J is TRBJ2-7; 9 bases map to TRBD2. The CDR3 is 14 residues long. The germline gives CDR1 SGHAT, CDR2 FQNNGV. The trim removed 4 bases at V and 5 bases at J, leaving 6 bases unmatched. The whole variable domain, filled in from reference TRBV11-2 and TRBJ2-7, reads EAGVAQSPRYKIIEKRQSVAFWCNPISGHATLYWYQQILGQGPKLLIQFQNNGVVDDSQLPKDRFSAERLKGVDSTLKIQPAKLEDSAVYLCASSYSGRGDEQYFGPGTRLTVT.

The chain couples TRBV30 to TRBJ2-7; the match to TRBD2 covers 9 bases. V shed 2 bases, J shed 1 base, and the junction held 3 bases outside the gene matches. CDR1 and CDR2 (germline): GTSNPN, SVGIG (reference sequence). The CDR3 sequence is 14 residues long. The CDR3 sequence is CAWSSSGKSYEQYF. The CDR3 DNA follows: TGTGCCTGGAGTTCTAGCGGGAAATCCTACGAGCAGTACTTC.

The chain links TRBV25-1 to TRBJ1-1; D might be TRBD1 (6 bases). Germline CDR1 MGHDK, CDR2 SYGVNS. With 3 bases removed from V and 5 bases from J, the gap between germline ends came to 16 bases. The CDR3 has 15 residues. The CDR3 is CASSDPTGIRTEAFF. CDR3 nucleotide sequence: TGTGCCAGCAGTGATCCTACAGGGATTCGGACTGAAGCTTTCTTT.

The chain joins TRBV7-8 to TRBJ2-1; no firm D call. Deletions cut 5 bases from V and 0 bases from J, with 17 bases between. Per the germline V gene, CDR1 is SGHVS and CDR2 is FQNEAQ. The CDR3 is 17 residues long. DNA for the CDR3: TGTGCCAGCAGCCCTCCCCCCAGCGTGAGCTCCTACAATGAGCAGTTCTTC. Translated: CASSPPPSVSSYNEQFF.

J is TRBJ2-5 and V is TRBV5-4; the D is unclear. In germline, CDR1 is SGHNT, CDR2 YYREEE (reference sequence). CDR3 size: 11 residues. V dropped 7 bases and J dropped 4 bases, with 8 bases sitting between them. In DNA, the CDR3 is TGTGCCAGCTATTCGGGAGAGACCCAGTACTTC. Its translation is CASYSGETQYF.

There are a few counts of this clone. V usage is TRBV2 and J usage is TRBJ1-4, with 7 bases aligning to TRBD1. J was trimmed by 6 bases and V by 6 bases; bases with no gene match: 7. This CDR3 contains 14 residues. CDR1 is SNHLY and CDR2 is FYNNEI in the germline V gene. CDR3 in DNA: TGTGCCAGCAGGGTGGACCAGGGGGATGAAAAACTGTTTTTT. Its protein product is CASRVDQGDEKLFF. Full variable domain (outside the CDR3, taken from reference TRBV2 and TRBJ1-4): EPEVTQTPSHQVTQMGQEVILRCVPISNHLYFYWYRQILGQKVEFLVSFYNNEISEKSEIFDDQFSVERPDGSNFTLKIRSTKLEDSAMYFCASRVDQGDEKLFFGSGTQLSVL.

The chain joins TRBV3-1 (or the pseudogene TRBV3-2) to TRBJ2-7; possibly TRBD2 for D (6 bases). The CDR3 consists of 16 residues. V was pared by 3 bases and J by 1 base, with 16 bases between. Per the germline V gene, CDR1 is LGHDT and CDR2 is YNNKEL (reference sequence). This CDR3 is CASSHALAIPSYEQYF. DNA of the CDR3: TGTGCCAGCAGCCATGCTCTAGCGATTCCTTCCTACGAGCAGTACTTC.